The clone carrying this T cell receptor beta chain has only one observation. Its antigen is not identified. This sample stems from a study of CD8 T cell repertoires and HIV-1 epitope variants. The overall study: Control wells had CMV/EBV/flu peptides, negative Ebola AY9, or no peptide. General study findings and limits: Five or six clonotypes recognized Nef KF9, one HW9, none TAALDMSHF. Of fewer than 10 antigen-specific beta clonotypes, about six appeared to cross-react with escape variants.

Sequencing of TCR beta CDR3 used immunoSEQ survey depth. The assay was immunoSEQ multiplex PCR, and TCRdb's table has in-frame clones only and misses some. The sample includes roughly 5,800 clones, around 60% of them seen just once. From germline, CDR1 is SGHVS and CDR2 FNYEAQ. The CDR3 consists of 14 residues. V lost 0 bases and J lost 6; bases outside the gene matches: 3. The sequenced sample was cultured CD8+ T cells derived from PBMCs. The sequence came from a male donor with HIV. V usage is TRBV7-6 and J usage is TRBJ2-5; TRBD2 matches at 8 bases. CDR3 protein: CASSLASGGKTQYF. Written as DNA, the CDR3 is TGTGCCAGCAGCTTAGCGTCGGGGGGGAAGACCCAGTACTTC.